This is a list of T cell receptor beta chains from one sample in a study of cytomegalovirus exposure and HLA in healthy donors. Some clones are missing from TCRdb's copy, which holds only in-frame ones; the method was immunoSEQ multiplex PCR. The top ten hold 2.9% of the sample, which has fewer than 250,000 clones, more than 80% seen once. Sequencing was done on a sample of PBMCs. These receptors were obtained from a young man in good health and CMV-seronegative. CDR3s include the opening cysteine and the closing phenylalanine or tryptophan. A D gene is named only where the DNA matches it firmly. The listing skips clone size in some rows; elsewhere it reads once, few, many or a size class.

clone size,D gene,V gene,J gene,CDR3 protein,CDR3 DNA
-,-,TRBV7-8,TRBJ1-6,CASSLREGSGSPLHF,TGTGCCAGCAGCTTACGGGAGGGATCGGGTTCACCCCTCCACTTT
-,-,TRBV5-1,TRBJ1-6,CASSLTVYNSPLHF,TGCGCCAGCAGCCTGACTGTCTATAATTCACCCCTCCACTTT
-,-,TRBV4-2,TRBJ2-5,CASSPQERVRLKTQYF,TGTGCCAGCAGCCCCCAGGAGCGGGTACGCCTCAAGACCCAGTACTTC
-,-,TRBV29-1,TRBJ2-2,CSAAHNPGELFF,TGCAGCGCCGCCCACAATCCCGGGGAGCTGTTTTTT
once,TRBD1,TRBV5-1,TRBJ2-7,CASSTGVPGYEQYF,TGCGCCAGCAGTACAGGGGTCCCAGGATACGAGCAGTACTTC
-,-,TRBV28,TRBJ1-4,CASTFSANEKLFF,TGTGCCAGCACCTTTTCGGCTAATGAAAAACTGTTTTTT
-,-,TRBV27,TRBJ2-7,CASSSRQGRDEQYF,TGTGCCAGCAGTTCCAGACAGGGGAGGGACGAGCAGTACTTC
-,-,TRBV28,TRBJ1-2,CASSLPYGRGYGYTF,TGTGCCAGCAGTTTACCGTATGGGCGGGGCTATGGCTACACCTTC
-,-,TRBV2,TRBJ2-4,CASSAGHREYF,TGTGCCAGCAGTGCGGGTCACAGGGAGTACTTC
-,TRBD1,TRBV11-2,TRBJ1-1,CASSADRVKAFF,TGTGCCAGCAGCGCCGACAGGGTTAAAGCTTTCTTT
-,TRBD1,TRBV5-1,TRBJ2-7,CASSPRQGRSYEQYF,TGCGCCAGCAGCCCGAGACAGGGTCGCTCCTACGAGCAGTACTTC
-,-,TRBV15,TRBJ1-6,CATSRDRNSPLHF,TGTGCCACCAGCAGAGACCGTAATTCACCCCTCCACTTT
few,-,TRBV10-3,TRBJ1-1,CAISNTGKGRGAFF,TGTGCCATCAGTAATACAGGGAAAGGTCGGGGCGCTTTCTTT
-,-,TRBV6-5,TRBJ1-2,CASRSARGYTF,TGTGCCAGCAGATCCGCCCGGGGCTACACCTTC